This entry lists 9 T cell receptor beta chains sequenced from one sample in a study of T-cell memory formation after mild COVID-19. TCRdb re-analysed the 5' RACE reads in MiXCR, keeping a single row per CDR3 protein. The table records under 300,000 distinct CDR3 sequences, more than 15% of them present only once. Sequenced material: PBMCs or a T cell subset sorted from them (not recorded which). The receptors stem from a man aged 18 to 29 who had mild COVID-19 (a few samples of this study predate the infection). Cell type and time point are not known.

The CDR3 nucleotides read TGTGCCAGCAGCTTATCCGGGCAGGTTCGAAATGAAAAACTGTTTTTT. Translated, it gives CASSLSGQVRNEKLFF. V is TRBV7-2 and J is TRBJ1-4; the D is unclear. Per the germline V gene, CDR1 is SGHTA and CDR2 is FQGNSA. Trimming took 2 bases from V and 5 from J, leaving 15 bases between them. The CDR3 contains 16 residues.

The rearrangement uses TRBV7-9 and TRBJ2-5; 9 bases map to TRBD2. This CDR3 has 14 amino acids. The V and J ends lost 5 bases and 4 bases, in that order; junction bases with no gene match: 5. Per the germline V gene, CDR1 is SEHNR and CDR2 is FQNEAQ (reference sequence). The CDR3 DNA reads TGTGCCAGCAGCGTGCGGGAGGGGGCAGAGACCCAGTACTTC. Its protein product is CASSVREGAETQYF. The complete variable domain, with remaining parts taken from reference TRBV7-9 and TRBJ2-5, reads DTGVSQNPRHKITKRGQNVTFRCDPISEHNRLYWYRQTLGQGPEFLTYFQNEAQLEKSRLLSDRFSAERPKGSFSTLEIQRTEQGDSAMYLCASSVREGAETQYFGPGTRLLVL.

The chain couples TRBV20-1 to TRBJ2-1, with D possibly being TRBD1 (6 bases). In germline, CDR1 is DFQATT, CDR2 SNEGSKA (reference sequence). The CDR3 covers 14 residues. V lost 1 base and J lost 4, with 11 bases in between. The CDR3 here is CSARGQGKYNEQFF. Here the CDR3 DNA reads TGCAGTGCTAGAGGCCAGGGGAAGTACAATGAGCAGTTCTTC.

This clonotype was recorded many times. The chain combines TRBV5-1 with TRBJ1-2, with D uncertain. CDR1 and CDR2 (germline): SGHRS, YFSETQ. Trimming stripped 0 bases from V and 2 bases from J, with 5 bases between. CDR3 length: 13 amino acids. CDR3 region: CASSLAGNYGYTF. The CDR3 DNA follows: TGCGCCAGCAGCTTGGCCGGGAACTATGGCTACACCTTC. Full variable domain (outside the CDR3, taken from reference TRBV5-1 and TRBJ1-2): KAGVTQTPRYLIKTRGQQVTLSCSPISGHRSVSWYQQTPGQGLQFLFEYFSETQRNKGNFPGRFSGRQFSNSRSEMNVSTLELGDSALYLCASSLAGNYGYTFGSGTRLTVV.

The chain couples TRBV7-2 to TRBJ1-2; 9 bases are a match to TRBD1. The CDR3 covers 13 residues. Trimming removed 6 bases from V and 6 bases from J; junction bases left unmatched: 5. The germline CDR1 and CDR2 sequences are SGHTA and FQGNSA. The CDR3 DNA reads as TGTGCCAGCAGTACAGGGGGCGGGGATGGCTACACCTTC. Its translation: CASSTGGGDGYTF.

V usage is TRBV11-2 and J usage is TRBJ2-3; 11 nucleotides align to TRBD2. The junction had 8 bases not matched to a gene; V was cut back by 4 bases and J by 2 bases. This CDR3 is 17 amino acids long. Per the germline V gene, CDR1 is SGHAT and CDR2 is FQNNGV. The CDR3 region is CASSWGPSGGITDTQYF. The CDR3, as DNA: TGTGCCAGCAGCTGGGGGCCTAGCGGGGGGATCACAGATACGCAGTATTTT.

A remark on this clonotype: One junction end does not reproduce the germline sequence, and a read error may be involved. The CDR3: CASSEAQGQRTKYGYTF. In DNA form, the CDR3 reads TGTGCCAGCAGTGAAGCGCAAGGACAGCGAACTAAGTATGGCTACACCTTC. The chain couples TRBV2 to TRBJ1-2; a possible D gene is TRBD1 (6 bases). Germline values: CDR1 SNHLY, CDR2 FYNNEI. The CDR3 spans 17 residues.

This clonotype was counted a few times. The rearrangement links TRBV24-1 to TRBJ2-2; D gene unclear. Germline V gene lookup returns CDR1 KGHDR and CDR2 SFDVKD. CDR3 size: 14 residues. V lost 2 bases and J lost 1, with 4 bases in between. The DNA of the CDR3 is TGTGCCACCAGTGATTGGGAGAACACCGGGGAGCTGTTTTTT. It translates to CATSDWENTGELFF.

This clonotype was detected a few times. J is TRBJ2-4 and V is TRBV7-2; 10 bases fit TRBD1. Unmatched junction bases numbered 17, after V lost 3 bases and J lost 0 bases. The CDR3 extends over 21 amino acids. Per germline, CDR1 SGHTA and CDR2 FQGNSA. The DNA of the CDR3 is TGTGCCAGCAGCTTGGGGGTGTACGAGACAGGGGGCGCCGGAGCCAAAAACATTCAGTACTTC. Encoded protein: CASSLGVYETGGAGAKNIQYF.